The 21 T cell receptor beta chains presented below share a single source sample, sequenced in a study of blood T cell repertoires in COVID-19. Clones were read by immunoSEQ multiplex PCR, and TCRdb kept only the in-frame ones, dropping some. This table has fewer than 150,000 clones, 80% to 90% appearing once. Material for sequencing was peripheral blood. The source of these receptors is a woman in her 50s with active or convalescent COVID-19.

This sequence joins TRBV4-3 and TRBJ2-1; D possibly corresponds to TRBD2 (6 bases). CDR1 and CDR2 from the germline V gene are LGHNA and YSLEER. The CDR3 length is 14 residues. The V end lost 4 bases, the J end lost 4 bases, and 11 bases lay between the germline ends. The CDR3 DNA follows: TGCGCCAGCAGCCCCCCCGGGGGTTACAATGAGCAGTTCTTC. Protein: CASSPPGGYNEQFF.

The rearrangement uses TRBV7-2 and TRBJ1-6; no clear D. CDR1 is SGHTA, CDR2 FQGNSA, per germline. CDR3 length equals 12 residues. Trimming removed 5 bases from V and 10 bases from J, with 9 bases in between. The chain's CDR3 is CASSTYVSPLHF. CDR3 sequence (DNA): TGTGCCAGCAGCACCTACGTCTCACCCCTCCACTTT.

The chain carries TRBV9 and TRBJ1-5; no clear D gene. Germline V gives CDR1 SGDLS, CDR2 YYNGEE. V lost 4 bases and J lost 5, with 16 bases in between. The CDR3 totals 15 residues. In DNA form, the CDR3 reads TGTGCCAGCAGCCCTTTCCCGAGTGGAGATCAGCCCCAGCATTTT. It codes for CASSPFPSGDQPQHF.

This rearrangement joins TRBV30 to TRBJ2-1; no clear D gene. V lost 5 bases, J lost 6 bases, and 20 bases lay in between. This CDR3 region has 15 residues. CDR1 GTSNPN and CDR2 SVGIG come from the germline V gene (reference sequence). The CDR3 loop is CAWSRPITRLNEQFF. In nucleotides, the CDR3 is TGTGCCTGGTCTAGACCCATAACAAGGCTCAATGAGCAGTTCTTC.

The chain is built from TRBV7-6 and TRBJ2-5; 12 positions match TRBD2. Per germline, CDR1 SGHVS and CDR2 FNYEAQ. The CDR3 extends over 18 amino acids. Trimming at V came to 1 base and at J to 5 bases, leaving 11 bases not matched to a gene. The CDR3 sequence is CASSLVPSSGRARETQYF. DNA for the CDR3: TGTGCCAGCAGCTTAGTCCCGTCTAGCGGGAGGGCCAGGGAGACCCAGTACTTC.

The V call is TRBV9, the J call TRBJ2-1, with 10 positions matching TRBD2. CDR3 size: 15 residues. V shed 3 bases, J shed 4 bases, and the junction held 4 bases outside the gene matches. CDR1 is SGDLS and CDR2 is YYNGEE in the germline V gene. The CDR3 region is CASSEGLAAYNEQFF. CDR3 in DNA: TGTGCCAGCAGCGAAGGACTAGCGGCGTACAATGAGCAGTTCTTC.

The rearrangement links TRBV9 to TRBJ1-2; 9 bases fit TRBD1. The CDR3 has 15 residues. The ends lost 4 bases at V and 7 bases at J; junction bases unmatched: 11. CDR1 is SGDLS and CDR2 is YYNGEE in the germline V gene. The CDR3 here is CASSLDGQGSGGYTF. The DNA of the CDR3 is TGTGCCAGCAGCCTCGACGGACAGGGGTCGGGTGGCTACACCTTC.

The chain joins TRBV7-2 to TRBJ2-6; D uncertain. The CDR3 contains 15 residues. The germline V gene has CDR1 SGHTA and CDR2 FQGNSA. V lost 5 bases to trimming and J lost 0 bases, with 8 bases between them. CDR3 in DNA: TGTGCCAGCAGCATGGCTCACTCTGGGGCCAACGTCCTGACTTTC. It codes for CASSMAHSGANVLTF.

The J gene is TRBJ2-2, the V gene TRBV24-1; possible D gene TRBD2, 5 bases. The germline V gene encodes CDR1 KGHDR and CDR2 SFDVKD. The CDR3 totals 14 residues. The germline V and J ends were trimmed by 7 bases and 6 bases, with 14 bases remaining between them. The CDR3 loop is CATSLNGVPGELFF. CDR3 sequence (DNA): TGTGCCACCAGCCTTAACGGGGTTCCCGGGGAGCTGTTTTTT.

The chain carries TRBV5-8 and TRBJ2-7; D not certain. Looked up from germline, CDR1 is SGHTS and CDR2 is YDEGEE. This CDR3 region has 13 residues. Trimming removed 7 bases at V and 3 bases at J, with 14 bases between. The CDR3 coding sequence is TGTGCCAGCCGGAAACGGAGCTTCTACGAGCAGTACTTC. Residues: CASRKRSFYEQYF.

CDR3: CASSLAGGGDAGYTF. The DNA for the CDR3 is TGTGCCAGCAGCTTAGCGGGGGGTGGCGATGCGGGCTACACCTTC. This chain uses TRBV7-9 with TRBJ1-2, with a possible D match to TRBD1 (5 bases). The germline V and J ends were trimmed by 0 bases and 8 bases, with 16 bases remaining between them. The CDR3 contains 15 residues. Germline values: CDR1 SEHNR, CDR2 FQNEAQ (reference sequence).

The chain recombines TRBV5-1 with TRBJ2-1; 15 bases are a match to TRBD2. Germline CDR1 SGHRS, CDR2 YFSETQ. V shed 3 bases and J 10 bases; nucleotides not matched to a gene: 5. This CDR3 has 15 residues. The chain's CDR3 is CASSSEGTSGREQFF. CDR3 coding DNA: TGCGCCAGCAGCTCGGAGGGGACTAGCGGGAGGGAGCAGTTCTTC.

The rearrangement uses TRBV11-3 and TRBJ2-3; D may be TRBD2 (5 bases). Trimming shortened V by 3 bases and J by 1 base, and 11 bases separated the two germline ends. The CDR3 sequence is 15 residues long. CDR1 and CDR2 (germline): SGHNT, YENEEA. This chain's CDR3 is CASSFAGLRTDTQYF. As DNA, the CDR3 is TGTGCCAGCAGCTTTGCCGGACTTCGCACAGATACGCAGTATTTT.

The chain couples TRBV6-5 to TRBJ2-7; 13 bases are shared with TRBD2. The CDR3 has 15 amino acids. Trimming cost V 6 bases and J 5 bases; bases outside gene matches: 7. Looked up from germline, CDR1 is MNHEY and CDR2 is SVGAGI. Written as DNA, the CDR3 is TGTGCCAGCAGAGCAGGACTAGCGGGAGTTAACGAGCAGTACTTC. This sequence encodes CASRAGLAGVNEQYF.

CDR3 residues: CASSPPRGAGSPLHF. CDR3 nucleotide sequence: TGTGCCAGCAGCCCACCCCGGGGGGCTGGATCACCCCTCCACTTT. This rearrangement joins TRBV28 to TRBJ1-6, with D possibly being TRBD1 (6 bases). The V end was cut by 6 bases, the J end by 10 bases, with 19 bases between. The CDR3 sequence is 15 residues long. Germline CDR1 reads MDHEN; CDR2 reads SYDVKM.

The genes are TRBV4-1 and TRBJ2-5; 8 bases agree with TRBD2. The length of the CDR3 is 15 residues. The trim removed 2 bases at V and 5 bases at J, leaving 7 bases unmatched. The germline CDR1 and CDR2 sequences are MGHRA and YSYEKL. DNA for the CDR3: TGCGCCAGCAGCCAAAGGCGGGAGGTTGGGGAGACCCAGTACTTC. Translating gives CASSQRREVGETQYF.

This rearrangement joins TRBV6-1 to TRBJ1-5; 7 bases match TRBD1. The CDR3 runs to 14 residues. V gave up 1 base and J gave up 6 bases; unmatched junction bases: 3. Germline-derived CDR1 and CDR2 are MNHNS and SASEGT. CDR3 nucleotides: TGTGCCAGCAGTGAAGGAGGGGGCGGTCAGCCCCAGCATTTT. Amino acid sequence: CASSEGGGGQPQHF.

The V and J genes are TRBV3-1 (or the pseudogene TRBV3-2) and TRBJ2-1; TRBD2 matches 13 bases. Germline V gene sequence: CDR1 LGHDT, CDR2 YNNKEL (reference sequence). The CDR3 is 14 residues long. V dropped 6 bases and J dropped 10; count of bases not matched to a gene: 6. The DNA for the CDR3 is TGTGCCAGCAGACCCGGGACTAGCGGGACGGAGCAGTTCTTC. Its translation: CASRPGTSGTEQFF.

As DNA, the CDR3 is TGTGCCAGCAGGGGGACAATTTTCGGTTACGAGCAGTACTTC. This gives the protein CASRGTIFGYEQYF. V gene TRBV28 combines with J gene TRBJ2-7; tentative D call: TRBD1 (6 bases). The CDR3 totals 14 residues. The germline V gene has CDR1 MDHEN and CDR2 SYDVKM. Trimming cost V 6 bases and J 4 bases, with 16 bases left between them.

The rearrangement joins TRBV14 to TRBJ2-1, with 10 nucleotides matching TRBD2. CDR1 and CDR2 from the germline V gene are SGHDN and FVKESK. The CDR3 is 16 residues long. V gave up 9 bases and J gave up 4 bases; unmatched junction bases: 12. The CDR3 region is CASSSLAGVGYNEQFF. The CDR3, as DNA: TGTGCCAGTAGCTCTCTAGCGGGAGTGGGGTACAATGAGCAGTTCTTC.

The chain is built from TRBV5-5 and TRBJ1-5; unclear D gene. This CDR3 comprises 16 residues. V was pared by 1 base and J by 3 bases, with 14 bases between. The germline gives CDR1 SGHKS, CDR2 YYEKEE (reference sequence). CDR3 in DNA: TGTGCCAGCAGCTTGTTTTTGAGGGAATTCAATCAGCCCCAGCATTTT. Translated: CASSLFLREFNQPQHF.